This is a list of T cell receptor beta chains from one sample in a study of blood T cell repertoires in COVID-19. Assay used: immunoSEQ multiplex PCR; TCRdb lists only in-frame clones, some missing. Of about 140,000 clones listed, around 87% are singletons. Sequenced input: peripheral blood. The receptors here all came from a man aged 50-60 years who had recovered from COVID-19. The CDR3 runs from the conserved cysteine through the conserved F or W. Each record gives: J gene, D gene, clone size, V gene, CDR3 DNA, CDR3 protein. A D gene is named only where the DNA matches it firmly. Clone size is given for some rows only: seen once, a few or many times, or a class if the clone is expanded.

J: TRBJ2-3; D: NA; size: NA; V: TRBV7-6; DNA: TGTGCCAGCAGCTCTGACAGCACAAGAGATACGCAGTATTTT; CDR3: CASSSDSTRDTQYF
J: TRBJ1-2; D: NA; size: once; V: TRBV29-1; DNA: TGCAGCGTTGATCCCGTTCTCTATGGCTACACCTTC; CDR3: CSVDPVLYGYTF
J: TRBJ2-7; D: NA; size: NA; V: TRBV11-3; DNA: TGTGCCAGCAGCTTCTTCTACGAGCAGTACTTC; CDR3: CASSFFYEQYF
J: TRBJ2-1; D: NA; size: NA; V: TRBV7-9; DNA: TGTGCCAGCAGCCCAAACTTCGCTGGGGCTTACAATGAGCAGTTCTTC; CDR3: CASSPNFAGAYNEQFF
J: TRBJ1-1; D: NA; size: NA; V: TRBV27; DNA: TGTGCCAGCACCCCCCCGGACTCCCGGTGGCGCACTGAAGCTTTCTTT; CDR3: CASTPPDSRWRTEAFF
J: TRBJ2-3; D: NA; size: once; V: TRBV12-3/TRBV12-4; DNA: TGTGCCATCCTCGAGGCGGGCACGCAGTATTTT; CDR3: CAILEAGTQYF
J: TRBJ1-1; D: NA; size: few; V: TRBV6-6; DNA: TGTGCCAGCAGAATAGCCTCTGAAGCTTTCTTT; CDR3: CASRIASEAFF
J: TRBJ1-2; D: TRBD1; size: once; V: TRBV2; DNA: TGTGCCAGCAGTGCAGTTTATCCTACCGGGACAGGGAACTATGGCTACACCTTC; CDR3: CASSAVYPTGTGNYGYTF
J: TRBJ1-1; D: TRBD1; size: NA; V: TRBV18; DNA: TGTGCCAGCTCACGCCGGACAGGGAACACTGAAGCTTTCTTT; CDR3: CASSRRTGNTEAFF
J: TRBJ2-7; D: TRBD2; size: NA; V: TRBV29-1; DNA: TGCAGCGTATTCGCAGGGAGGGCCTCCTACGAGCAGTACTTC; CDR3: CSVFAGRASYEQYF
J: TRBJ2-3; D: TRBD2; size: once; V: TRBV5-4; DNA: TGTGCCAGCAGCCACGGACTAGCGGGGGGGACAGATACGCAGTATTTT; CDR3: CASSHGLAGGTDTQYF
J: TRBJ1-6; D: NA; size: NA; V: TRBV7-2; DNA: TGTGCCAGCAGCTTAGATTCGGGCAGGGAGGCCTATAATTCACCCCTCCACTTT; CDR3: CASSLDSGREAYNSPLHF
J: TRBJ2-3; D: TRBD1; size: NA; V: TRBV4-1; DNA: TGCGCCAGCAGCCAAGAAGACAGGGCTATAGATACGCAGTATTTT; CDR3: CASSQEDRAIDTQYF
J: TRBJ2-2; D: TRBD1; size: once; V: TRBV18; DNA: TGTGCCAGCTCACCCACGGGACAGGGCATCACCGGGGAGCTGTTTTTT; CDR3: CASSPTGQGITGELFF
J: TRBJ1-4; D: NA; size: NA; V: TRBV6-5; DNA: TGTGCCACCACGCGGGGGGGCGCGAGGGAAAAACTGTTTTTT; CDR3: CATTRGGAREKLFF
J: TRBJ2-2; D: NA; size: NA; V: TRBV21-1; DNA: TGTGCCAGCAGCAAGAATCGGCGGCTAGCGGGGCGGAGGGATTACACCGGGGAGCTGTTTTTT; CDR3: CASSKNRRLAGRRDYTGELFF
J: TRBJ2-3; D: TRBD2; size: once; V: TRBV3-1/TRBV3-2; DNA: TGTGCCAGCAGCCAAAATATAGCGGGGGCGGGCGGAGATACGCAGTATTTT; CDR3: CASSQNIAGAGGDTQYF
J: TRBJ2-5; D: TRBD1; size: NA; V: TRBV6-2/TRBV6-3; DNA: TGTGCCAGCAGTTACCACGGGACAGGGAACCAAGAGACCCAGTACTTC; CDR3: CASSYHGTGNQETQYF
J: TRBJ1-1; D: NA; size: NA; V: TRBV5-4; DNA: TGTGCCAGCAGCTGGAGGCCTTTAGGGACTGAAGCTTTCTTT; CDR3: CASSWRPLGTEAFF
J: TRBJ2-7; D: NA; size: once; V: TRBV6-5; DNA: TGTGCCAGCAGTTACTCGGCCGGCGGCTACGAGCAGTACTTC; CDR3: CASSYSAGGYEQYF
J: TRBJ1-2; D: TRBD1; size: NA; V: TRBV25-1; DNA: TGTGCCAGCAGTGAGTCCGGGACAGGTTCTCCTATTAACTATGGCTACACCTTC; CDR3: CASSESGTGSPINYGYTF
J: TRBJ2-5; D: NA; size: NA; V: TRBV15; DNA: TGTGCCACCAGCAGAGGGATCCAGGGAACACAAGAGACCCAGTACTTC; CDR3: CATSRGIQGTQETQYF
J: TRBJ2-1; D: TRBD2; size: NA; V: TRBV19; DNA: TGTGCCAGTAGTATAGCACCTAGCGGTAGCTCCTACAATGAGCAGTTCTTC; CDR3: CASSIAPSGSSYNEQFF
J: TRBJ1-1; D: TRBD1; size: NA; V: TRBV7-2; DNA: TGTGCCAGCAGCCTGTACAGGGGGCGTGAAGCTTTCTTT; CDR3: CASSLYRGREAFF
J: TRBJ2-5; D: NA; size: NA; V: TRBV19; DNA: TGTGCCAGTAGAGTGACAGCCCAAGAGACCCAGTACTTC; CDR3: CASRVTAQETQYF
J: TRBJ1-6; D: TRBD1; size: NA; V: TRBV5-6; DNA: TGTGCCAGCAGCAAAGGGACAGGGCAATCTGATTCACCCCTCCACTTT; CDR3: CASSKGTGQSDSPLHF
J: TRBJ2-1; D: TRBD1; size: NA; V: TRBV28; DNA: TGTGCCAGCAGGAGTATTGCGTGGCAGGGGGACACTAGTCAGTTCTTC; CDR3: CASRSIAWQGDTSQFF
J: TRBJ1-6; D: NA; size: NA; V: TRBV27; DNA: TGTGCCAGCAGTTTACAAGGGGGGGGATTGGCCCTCCACTTT; CDR3: CASSLQGGGLALHF
J: TRBJ1-5; D: NA; size: NA; V: TRBV10-3; DNA: TGTGCCATCGCGAGGCAGGGGAGCAATCAGCCCCAGCATTTT; CDR3: CAIARQGSNQPQHF
J: TRBJ1-2; D: NA; size: NA; V: TRBV6-2/TRBV6-3; DNA: TGTGCCAGCAGTCTTCCCCACACCGACTGGAGCTACACCTTC; CDR3: CASSLPHTDWSYTF
J: TRBJ2-2; D: NA; size: NA; V: TRBV7-3; DNA: TGTGCCAGCAGCCCGAGTCGAGCGGTGGTTAACGCCGGGGAGCTGTTTTTT; CDR3: CASSPSRAVVNAGELFF
J: TRBJ2-5; D: NA; size: NA; V: TRBV7-2; DNA: TGTGCCAGCAGCCTCCGGGGAACTAGGGCGGAGACCCAGTACTTC; CDR3: CASSLRGTRAETQYF
J: TRBJ2-7; D: TRBD1; size: NA; V: TRBV13; DNA: TGTGCCAGCAGCAAAAGAAACGGACAGGGCTACGAGCAGTACTTC; CDR3: CASSKRNGQGYEQYF
J: TRBJ2-3; D: TRBD1; size: NA; V: TRBV7-3; DNA: TGTGCCAGCAGCTTAGGTCTGACAGGGACAGATACGCAGTATTTT; CDR3: CASSLGLTGTDTQYF
J: TRBJ2-4; D: TRBD1; size: NA; V: TRBV6-2/TRBV6-3; DNA: TGTGCCAGCAGTTTCCCAGTGACCGAACCGGGACAGAAGACCAAAAACATTCAGTACTTC; CDR3: CASSFPVTEPGQKTKNIQYF
J: TRBJ2-3; D: TRBD2; size: NA; V: TRBV5-1; DNA: TGCGCCAGCAGCTTGGAAGCAAATGTGGCGGGGGGACACACAGATACGCAGTATTTT; CDR3: CASSLEANVAGGHTDTQYF
J: TRBJ1-4; D: NA; size: few; V: TRBV13; DNA: TGTGCCAGCACTGGCCGGCAGAGCGCAACTAATGAAAAACTGTTTTTT; CDR3: CASTGRQSATNEKLFF
J: TRBJ2-7; D: NA; size: NA; V: TRBV4-3; DNA: TGCGCCAGCAGCCAAAAGACAGGCTCCTACGAGCAGTACTTC; CDR3: CASSQKTGSYEQYF
J: TRBJ2-5; D: TRBD2; size: NA; V: TRBV7-2; DNA: TGTGCCAGCAGCTTAACTAGCGGGGCTAAGCAAGAGACCCAGTACTTC; CDR3: CASSLTSGAKQETQYF
J: TRBJ1-1; D: NA; size: NA; V: TRBV7-2; DNA: TGTGCCAGCAGCTTGGGAGGGTTTCTCACTGAAGCTTTCTTT; CDR3: CASSLGGFLTEAFF